These T cell receptor beta chains were read from a single sample in a study of cytomegalovirus exposure and HLA in healthy donors. Profiling relied on immunoSEQ multiplex PCR, and the TCRdb table lists in-frame clones only, not all of them. The sample includes about 140,000 clones, around 76% of them seen just once. The sequenced sample was PBMCs. The receptors here all came from a male donor in good health and CMV-seronegative. CDR3s include the opening cysteine and the closing phenylalanine or tryptophan. A D gene is named only where the DNA matches it firmly. Part of the rows lack a size; the others show once, few, many or a class for expanded clones.

DNA | CDR3 | size | D | J | V | length
TGTGCCAGAAGCTTGGACCAGGGCGACCAGCCCCAGCATTTT | CARSLDQGDQPQHF | . | . | TRBJ1-5 | TRBV5-3 | 14
TGTGCCTGGATGAAAGCACGGTTAAACTATGGCTACACCTTC | CAWMKARLNYGYTF | . | . | TRBJ1-2 | TRBV30 | 14
TGTGCCAGCAGACAGGGCCACGAGCAGTACTTC | CASRQGHEQYF | . | TRBD1 | TRBJ2-7 | TRBV19 | 11
TGTGCCAGCAGATCCGGGAATAGCAATCAGCCCCAGCATTTT | CASRSGNSNQPQHF | . | . | TRBJ1-5 | TRBV6-1 | 14
TGTGCCAGCAGCCGCCTTGGGGGGAGCTCCTACGAGCAGTACTTC | CASSRLGGSSYEQYF | . | . | TRBJ2-7 | TRBV7-3 | 15
TGTGCCAGCAGCCAAGACCTCGACAGGGCTATTAATCAGCCCCAGCATTTT | CASSQDLDRAINQPQHF | . | TRBD1 | TRBJ1-5 | TRBV4-2 | 17
TGTGCCAGCAGTACTACAGGGTCCTACGAGCAGTACTTC | CASSTTGSYEQYF | . | . | TRBJ2-7 | TRBV7-3 | 13
TGCGCCAGCAGCCAAGATGGACGCGGGGGCCGTTCCTACGAGCAGTACTTC | CASSQDGRGGRSYEQYF | . | . | TRBJ2-7 | TRBV4-3 | 17
TGTGCCTGGAGTGGTATTGGGACACACGATCAGCCCCAGCATTTT | CAWSGIGTHDQPQHF | few | . | TRBJ1-5 | TRBV30 | 15
TGTGCCAGCAGCCCCAGACCGGGACTAGCGAGTGCCCATGAGCAGTTCTTC | CASSPRPGLASAHEQFF | . | TRBD2 | TRBJ2-1 | TRBV5-6 | 17
TGTGCCTGGAGCGAGATGACAGGGTACACTGAAGCTTTCTTT | CAWSEMTGYTEAFF | . | TRBD1 | TRBJ1-1 | TRBV30 | 14
TGTGCCTGGAGTCCGGGTGGAAACACCATATATTTT | CAWSPGGNTIYF | . | . | TRBJ1-3 | TRBV30 | 12
TGCGCCAGCAGCATGGGGCCAGCGGGGGGCGGCGAGCAGTACTTC | CASSMGPAGGGEQYF | few | TRBD2 | TRBJ2-7 | TRBV4-1 | 15
TGTGCCAGCAGTTCTCACAGGGGGCGGGAGCAGTACTTC | CASSSHRGREQYF | . | TRBD1 | TRBJ2-7 | TRBV28 | 13
TGCGCCAGCAGCCCGGGACAGGCAACTAATGAAAAACTGTTTTTT | CASSPGQATNEKLFF | . | TRBD1 | TRBJ1-4 | TRBV4-1 | 15
TGTGCCACCAGCAGACTGACCGGGACAGGGGGAGCCGAGCAGTACTTC | CATSRLTGTGGAEQYF | once | TRBD1 | TRBJ2-7 | TRBV15 | 16
TGTGCCAGCAGCTTAGATGCAGGGTACAATCAGCCCCAGCATTTT | CASSLDAGYNQPQHF | once | . | TRBJ1-5 | TRBV7-2 | 15
TGTGCCAGCAGTCCGAGCGGCCTAGCGGGGGGGGAGTTCTTC | CASSPSGLAGGEFF | once | TRBD2 | TRBJ2-1 | TRBV25-1 | 14
TGTGCCAGCAGCCACTACAGGGATAAGTTTATCGGAGTCTACGAGCAGTACTTC | CASSHYRDKFIGVYEQYF | . | . | TRBJ2-7 | TRBV7-2 | 18
TGTGCCACCAGCAGAGAGCTATCCCGTAATGAGCAGTTCTTC | CATSRELSRNEQFF | . | . | TRBJ2-1 | TRBV15 | 14
TGTGCCAGCAGCATCGACGTGGGGGGGGAGACGGAGCAGTTCTTC | CASSIDVGGETEQFF | many | TRBD2 | TRBJ2-1 | TRBV7-3 | 15
TGTGCCAGTAGTCCCACAGGGGGCGGCTCCTACAATGAGCAGTTCTTC | CASSPTGGGSYNEQFF | . | TRBD1 | TRBJ2-1 | TRBV19 | 16
TGCAGCGTTTCACAGGGGAACACTGAAGCTTTCTTT | CSVSQGNTEAFF | once | . | TRBJ1-1 | TRBV29-1 | 12
TGCAGCGTGGCAGCTGGGGGCGAGCGGGAGGAGCAGTTCTTC | CSVAAGGEREEQFF | . | TRBD2 | TRBJ2-1 | TRBV29-1 | 14
TGTGCCAGCAGGGTGACAGGGGGAAGGTTGAACACCATATATTTT | CASRVTGGRLNTIYF | . | TRBD1 | TRBJ1-3 | TRBV6-5 | 15
TGTGCCTGGACGGCTAGCGGGAAGGGTGAGCAGTTCTTC | CAWTASGKGEQFF | . | TRBD2 | TRBJ2-1 | TRBV30 | 13
TGTGCCAGCAGGACAGGGGTCGACTACGAGCAGTACTTC | CASRTGVDYEQYF | few | TRBD1 | TRBJ2-7 | TRBV27 | 13
TGTGCCAGTACCCCGGGGAGGACCTCTGGGGCCAACGTCCTGACTTTC | CASTPGRTSGANVLTF | . | . | TRBJ2-6 | TRBV19 | 16
TGTGCCAGCAGCTTCCTAGACCAGGGGTATGAGCAGTTCTTC | CASSFLDQGYEQFF | . | . | TRBJ2-1 | TRBV7-9 | 14
TGTGCCAGCAGCGAAAACAGGGTTAACACTGAAGCTTTCTTT | CASSENRVNTEAFF | once | . | TRBJ1-1 | TRBV7-3 | 14
TGTGCCAGCAGTTATCTAGGGGGAAGAGTCGGGCAGTACTTC | CASSYLGGRVGQYF | . | . | TRBJ2-7 | TRBV6-5 | 14
TGTGCCAGTTCGCCACAAAGCGGCCGCACAGATACGCAGTATTTT | CASSPQSGRTDTQYF | . | . | TRBJ2-3 | TRBV18 | 15
TGCAGCGTTGAAGGACAGGATGGTCACGAGCAGTACTTC | CSVEGQDGHEQYF | . | . | TRBJ2-7 | TRBV29-1 | 13
TGCGCCAGCAGCCCGGACAGGACTAACTATGGCTACACCTTC | CASSPDRTNYGYTF | . | TRBD1 | TRBJ1-2 | TRBV4-1 | 14
TGTGCCAGCAGCTCGGACAGGACATCCTACGAGCAGTACTTC | CASSSDRTSYEQYF | . | TRBD1 | TRBJ2-7 | TRBV13 | 14
TGTGCCAGCAGTGAAACCCGGAGGTGGAATTCACCCCTCCACTTT | CASSETRRWNSPLHF | . | . | TRBJ1-6 | TRBV6-1 | 15
TGCGCCAGCAGCCCCGGGACAGGGACCCTTATCGATTCCTACGAGCAGTACTTC | CASSPGTGTLIDSYEQYF | . | TRBD1 | TRBJ2-7 | TRBV5-1 | 18
TGCGCCAGCAGCCCGCTCCGCGGTAGCGGGAGCCTGAGCTCCTACGAGCAGTACTTC | CASSPLRGSGSLSSYEQYF | . | TRBD2 | TRBJ2-7 | TRBV5-1 | 19
TGTGCCAGCAGCTCGGAGGGGGACAGATACACCGGGGAGCTGTTTTTT | CASSSEGDRYTGELFF | . | . | TRBJ2-2 | TRBV5-6 | 16
TGTGCCAGCAGCTTAGTCCCCGGGGGGTACGGATATGGCTACACCTTC | CASSLVPGGYGYGYTF | . | . | TRBJ1-2 | TRBV7-6 | 16
TGTGCCAGTAGTTCTAGCGGGAGGGGGGGCTCCTACAATGAGCAGTTCTTC | CASSSSGRGGSYNEQFF | . | TRBD2 | TRBJ2-1 | TRBV19 | 17
TGCAGCACGGGGGGCGACTATGGCTACACCTTC | CSTGGDYGYTF | . | . | TRBJ1-2 | TRBV29-1 | 11
TGTGCCAGCAGCGACCCGGGACAGGGGTCCGGTGAGCAGTTCTTC | CASSDPGQGSGEQFF | . | TRBD1 | TRBJ2-1 | TRBV13 | 15
TGTGCCAGCGGTGGGACAGGGGGTTTCGATGAGCAGTTCTTC | CASGGTGGFDEQFF | . | TRBD1 | TRBJ2-1 | TRBV6-1 | 14
TGCGCCAGCAGTTATATATCGGCAGGACAAGCTGGAAACACCATATATTTT | CASSYISAGQAGNTIYF | . | . | TRBJ1-3 | TRBV5-1 | 17
TGTGCCAGCAGCAACGGACGGGAGGTTGGCGAGCAGTACTTC | CASSNGREVGEQYF | few | TRBD2 | TRBJ2-7 | TRBV9 | 14
TGCAGCGGTGCGGACAGGTTGAACACTGAAGCTTTCTTT | CSGADRLNTEAFF | . | TRBD1 | TRBJ1-1 | TRBV29-1 | 13
TGTGCCAGCAGCTTAGATCGACAGGGGGAGTACGAGCAGTACTTC | CASSLDRQGEYEQYF | . | TRBD1 | TRBJ2-7 | TRBV7-8 | 15
TGTGCCAGCAGCTTGCTAGCGGGGGGCCAAGAGACCCAGTACTTC | CASSLLAGGQETQYF | . | TRBD2 | TRBJ2-5 | TRBV7-3 | 15
TGTGCCAGCTCACCAACAGCCCTCCCAGCTCGCACAGATACGCAGTATTTT | CASSPTALPARTDTQYF | . | . | TRBJ2-3 | TRBV18 | 17
TGTGCCAGTAGACCTACAGGGGTAGGGAACACTGAAGCTTTCTTT | CASRPTGVGNTEAFF | . | TRBD1 | TRBJ1-1 | TRBV19 | 15
TGCGCCAGCAGCTTGTTCGGGACAGGTGAAAATCAGCCCCAGCATTTT | CASSLFGTGENQPQHF | . | TRBD1 | TRBJ1-5 | TRBV5-1 | 16
TGTGCCAGCAGTCCCGGGACCTCTATACCCCCGGCAGGGGGGCCTTACAATGAGCAGTTCTTC | CASSPGTSIPPAGGPYNEQFF | . | . | TRBJ2-1 | TRBV27 | 21
TGCGCCAGCAGCCTCGAGGAGAGAAGCTCCACTGAAGCTTTCTTT | CASSLEERSSTEAFF | . | . | TRBJ1-1 | TRBV5-1 | 15
TGTGCCATCGACAGGGGGCGCGATGGCTACACCTTC | CAIDRGRDGYTF | . | TRBD1 | TRBJ1-2 | TRBV5-4 | 12
TGTGCCAGCAGTTACCCACCGCAAGGGGCAGTTACTGAAGCTTTCTTT | CASSYPPQGAVTEAFF | . | . | TRBJ1-1 | TRBV6-6 | 16
TGTGCCAGCAGTGAAGGGCACAGGGACAATCAGCCCCAGCATTTT | CASSEGHRDNQPQHF | . | . | TRBJ1-5 | TRBV6-1 | 15